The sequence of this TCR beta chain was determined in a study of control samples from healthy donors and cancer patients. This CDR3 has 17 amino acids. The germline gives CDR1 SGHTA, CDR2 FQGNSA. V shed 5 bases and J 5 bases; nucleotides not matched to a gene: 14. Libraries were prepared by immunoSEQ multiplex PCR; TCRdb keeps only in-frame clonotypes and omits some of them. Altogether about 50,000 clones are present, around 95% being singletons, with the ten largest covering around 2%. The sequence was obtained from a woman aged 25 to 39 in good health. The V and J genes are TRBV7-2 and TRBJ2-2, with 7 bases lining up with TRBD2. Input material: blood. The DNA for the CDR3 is TGTGCCAGCAGCCGCCCACCCCTCCTGGGGGGGACCGGGGAGCTGTTTTTT. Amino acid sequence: CASSRPPLLGGTGELFF.